This section outlines one TCR beta chain sequence together with its context. Its antigen is not identified. Only CD45RO-negative cells positively selected for CCR7 counted as naive CD8 cells, so terminally differentiated effector memory CD45RA+ cells were excluded. The data were taken from a study of shared clonotypes between healthy human individuals. Overall study: There were three CD4 naive, three CD4 memory, two CD8 naive and one CD8 memory plates per donor.

V dropped 2 bases and J dropped 2 bases, with 22 bases sitting between them. The germline gives CDR1 SGHTS, CDR2 YDEGEE. This CDR3 is 18 amino acids long. Study-level findings and limits: When compared with the clonotypes that were shared by all four sorted-subset donors, the non-shared clonotypes turned out to have lower generation probabilities.

Some 28,000 T cell genomes (approximately 0.2 ug DNA) went into each sorted-subset replicate. Source study methods: Without quality scores, immunoSEQ junctional reads could not be filtered like full-length reads. Profiled with immunoSEQ multiplex PCR; TCRdb holds only in-frame clones, not every one. Clonal size and the V and J genes are those of that table, whereas D and trimming came from the DNA. The table lists roughly 2 million clones, about 94% of them singletons, with 1% to 1.3% in the top ten. The receptor comes from a man aged 18 to 35 in good health. V is TRBV5-8 and J is TRBJ1-2; tentative D call: TRBD1 (5 bases). Sample: naive CD8+ T cells sorted from blood. CDR3 sequence (DNA): TGTGCCAGCAGCTTTGGCATCAGGGACCCGCCTGCGAACTATGGCTACACCTTC. It encodes CASSFGIRDPPANYGYTF.